These T cell receptor beta chains were read from a single sample in a study of control samples from healthy donors and cancer patients. Data came from immunoSEQ multiplex PCR; TCRdb stores just in-frame clones and leaves some out. The data contain some 130,000 clones, roughly 89% of them singletons. Sequenced: blood. The receptors shown here come from a man aged 18 to 29 in good health. The CDR3 runs from the conserved cysteine through the conserved F or W. Each record gives: J gene, V gene, clone size, D gene, CDR3 DNA, CDR3 protein. D genes are given only for firm matches. A clone size is listed for some rows: how often the clone was seen (once, few, many), or a class if it is expanded.

>TRBJ2-1|TRBV5-4|-|TRBD2
TGTGCCAGCAGCCCGGAATGGACTAGCGGGGGTCTGAGCTCCTACAATGAGCAGTTCTTC
CASSPEWTSGGLSSYNEQFF
>TRBJ2-1|TRBV2|-|TRBD2
TGTGCCAGCAGGGGGACTACTACTAATGAGCAGTTCTTC
CASRGTTTNEQFF
>TRBJ2-3|TRBV9|-|-
TGTGCCAGCAGCGTATTAGCTAGAGGCACAGATACGCAGTATTTT
CASSVLARGTDTQYF
>TRBJ1-1|TRBV5-1|-|TRBD1
TGCGCCAGCAGCCCGACCGTGGGACAGGGAATATGGACTGAAGCTTTCTTT
CASSPTVGQGIWTEAFF
>TRBJ1-2|TRBV12-3/TRBV12-4|-|-
TGTGCCAGCAGCACACAGGGTCTCTCTGGCTACACCTTC
CASSTQGLSGYTF
>TRBJ1-1|TRBV4-1|-|-
TGCGCCAGCAGCCAAGACCGACAGTTGAACACTGAAGCTTTCTTT
CASSQDRQLNTEAFF
>TRBJ2-7|TRBV27|-|TRBD2
TGTGCCAGCAGGAGGACTAGCGGGGCCTACGAGCAGTACTTC
CASRRTSGAYEQYF
>TRBJ1-5|TRBV6-1|-|-
TGTGCCAGCAGTGAATTCCTAGAGGGCAATCAGCCCCAGCATTTT
CASSEFLEGNQPQHF
>TRBJ1-2|TRBV6-5|-|TRBD1
TGTGCCAGCAAAATCACAGGGGCTAGCTATGGCTACACCTTC
CASKITGASYGYTF
>TRBJ1-2|TRBV30|-|-
TGTGCCTGGACCTCTGGGAGGGGAGGCGGCTACACCTTC
CAWTSGRGGGYTF
>TRBJ2-2|TRBV5-1|once|-
TGCGCCAGCAGCTTGGGTACAGGGAACACCGGGGAGCTGTTTTTT
CASSLGTGNTGELFF
>TRBJ2-3|TRBV9|-|-
TGTGCCAGCAGCGTCGGAGGGGGGGAAGCAGATACGCAGTATTTT
CASSVGGGEADTQYF
>TRBJ2-3|TRBV5-1|-|-
TGCGCCAGCAGCTTGGTAGGGTCAGATACGCAGTATTTT
CASSLVGSDTQYF
>TRBJ1-2|TRBV11-2|-|-
TGTGCCAGCAGCTCTCCGTGGGGCGCATACTATGGCTACACCTTC
CASSSPWGAYYGYTF
>TRBJ1-4|TRBV28|once|-
TGTGCCAGCAAGGAACCGGACCGTCAGAATGAAAAACTGTTTTTT
CASKEPDRQNEKLFF
>TRBJ2-6|TRBV3-1/TRBV3-2|-|-
TGTGCCAGCAGCCCCCGGAGACAGTTCTTCATCTCTGGGGCCAACGTCCTGACTTTC
CASSPRRQFFISGANVLTF
>TRBJ2-1|TRBV9|-|-
TGTGCCAGCTCACGGCCCGTATTAGGAGGTGAGCAGTTCTTC
CASSRPVLGGEQFF
>TRBJ1-3|TRBV11-2|-|-
TGTGCCAGCAGCTTCAACTCTGGAAACACCATATATTTT
CASSFNSGNTIYF
>TRBJ2-1|TRBV11-2|-|-
TGTGCCAGCAGCTCCTGGTCCCCGGGGGCCGGGGATGAGCAGTTCTTC
CASSSWSPGAGDEQFF
>TRBJ2-2|TRBV2|-|-
TGTGCCAGCAGTGAACCATTGAACACCGGGGAGCTGTTTTTT
CASSEPLNTGELFF
>TRBJ1-6|TRBV6-5|-|-
TGTGCCAGCATCCTTGCCCCAAACTATAATTCACCCCTCCACTTT
CASILAPNYNSPLHF
>TRBJ2-1|TRBV19|once|-
TGTGCCAGCGCTAGGGGGGACTCCTACAATGAGCAGTTCTTC
CASARGDSYNEQFF
>TRBJ2-3|TRBV7-2|-|-
TGTGCCAGCAGCTTAGGTGTCACAGATACGCAGTATTTT
CASSLGVTDTQYF
>TRBJ1-3|TRBV4-1|-|TRBD1
TGCGCCAGCAGCAAAGGGACAGGCTTTACTGGAAACACCATATATTTT
CASSKGTGFTGNTIYF
>TRBJ1-1|TRBV5-4|-|TRBD1
TGTGCCAGCAGCCCGACAGGGGACGCTGAAGCTTTCTTT
CASSPTGDAEAFF
>TRBJ1-2|TRBV12-3/TRBV12-4|once|TRBD1
TGTGCCAGCAGGACGGGACAGGGCCACTACACCTTC
CASRTGQGHYTF
>TRBJ2-3|TRBV6-5|-|-
TGTGCCAGCAGTAAAACTAGGACAGATACGCAGTATTTT
CASSKTRTDTQYF
>TRBJ2-1|TRBV11-2|-|-
TGTGCCAGCATGCACAGCGGAACGAGCTCCTACAATGAGCAGTTCTTC
CASMHSGTSSYNEQFF
>TRBJ1-1|TRBV10-3|-|-
TGTGCCATCAGCCCAGGGTCCGGCACTGAAGCTTTCTTT
CAISPGSGTEAFF